This T cell receptor (beta chain) was obtained from a study of vaccination and CD4 T cells after COVID-19. Study-wide results and limits: In convalescent patients, 304 of 307 vaccine-specific clones were spike mono-reactive.

The Oncomine TCR Beta short-read assay generated sequence data from the DNA of cultured CD4+ T cells. Genomic DNA extraction was carried out from cultured CD4+ T cells. Using its own MiXCR run on the PCR reads, TCRdb lists one record per CDR3 protein. The table has some 9,100 distinct CDR3 sequences, 30% to 40% seen once; the top ten hold 20%. Treatment reported: approximately 11-day PBMC culture with coronavirus spike peptide pools or control peptides (ViraFEST assay). CD4+ T-cell collection from the unexposed donor predated the COVID-19 pandemic (2011-2018). With around 9.2 ug/ml peptide pools and roughly 9.4 IU/ml IL-2, PBMCs were cultured at approximately 2 million per well. After 10 days of culture, CD4+ T cells were negatively selected. Note on this clonotype: Its antigen is unknown.

Germline V gives CDR1 MNHEY, CDR2 SVGEGT. CDR3 size: 13 residues. Losses at the gene ends were 6 bases for V and 3 bases for J; bases not matched to a gene: 1. The sequenced material came from CD4+ T cells from blood, cultured in vitro. The clonotype was recovered from a human donor in good health. V and J are TRBV6-2 or TRBV6-3 and TRBJ1-1; 10 bases fit TRBD1. CDR3 protein: CASRGTGDTEAFF. In DNA form, the CDR3 reads TGTGCCAGCAGGGGGACAGGGGACACTGAAGCTTTCTTT.